These 10 T cell receptor beta chains originate from one sample sequenced in a study of CD8+ T cells in alopecia areata. Documented treatment: oral pan-JAK inhibitor, 5-10 mg twice daily. Sequencing relied on a cDNA template that was reverse transcribed from extracted RNA. Libraries were prepared by immunoSEQ multiplex PCR; TCRdb keeps only in-frame clonotypes and omits some of them. Of a few hundred thousand clones in the sample, 30% to 40% were seen once. Sequenced here: CD4+ T cells sorted from blood, sampled around week 31, from a patient treated with tofacitinib. All receptors come from a human donor with alopecia areata.

This clone has more than one count but fewer than ten. The gene calls are TRBV29-1 and TRBJ2-7, with D perhaps TRBD1 (6 bases). This CDR3 is built from 13 residues. CDR1 is SQVTM, CDR2 ANQGSEA, per germline. The ends were cut back, 4 bases at V and 2 bases at J, with 12 bases in the middle. The CDR3 bases are TGCAGCGTTGGACGACAGGAGGCCTACGAGCAGTACTTC. Amino acids: CSVGRQEAYEQYF.

The chain employs TRBV19 and TRBJ2-2; D perhaps matches TRBD2 (6 bases). Trimming cost V 4 bases and J 5 bases, with 17 bases left between them. CDR1 and CDR2 from the germline V gene are LNHDA and SQIVND (reference sequence). This CDR3 has 16 residues. The CDR3 sequence is CASSSIQTSSTGELFF. CDR3 DNA sequence: TGTGCCAGTAGTAGCATCCAGACTAGTTCTACCGGGGAGCTGTTTTTT.

This rearrangement joins TRBV19 to TRBJ1-2, with 7 bases lining up with TRBD1. Trimming took 8 bases from V and 4 from J; bases not matched to a gene: 7. Germline values: CDR1 LNHDA, CDR2 SQIVND (reference sequence). The CDR3 is made up of 13 amino acids. The CDR3 nucleotides read TGTGCCAGTCTACGACAGGGAGGCTATGGCTACACCTTC. Its translation is CASLRQGGYGYTF.

This clone was seen just once. V and J are TRBV30 and TRBJ1-4; TRBD1 aligns across 9 bases. V lost 1 base, J lost 10 bases, and 7 bases stayed unmatched. The CDR3 spans 14 residues. Per the germline V gene, CDR1 is GTSNPN and CDR2 is SVGIG (reference sequence). The CDR3 DNA follows: TGTGCCTGGAGTGCGGGACAGGGTAAAGGAAAACTGTTTTTT. Protein sequence: CAWSAGQGKGKLFF.

This clone turned up a few times. The V call is TRBV15, the J call TRBJ2-3; D gene uncertain. Germline CDR1 LNHNV, CDR2 YYDKDF (reference sequence). This CDR3 spans 15 amino acids. V lost 4 bases and J 1 base, leaving 12 bases between the germline ends. This chain's CDR3 is CATSTRTAGTDTQYF. The CDR3 nucleotides read TGTGCCACCAGCACCCGGACGGCGGGCACAGATACGCAGTATTTT. Full variable domain (remainder filled in from reference TRBV15 and TRBJ2-3): DAMVIQNPRYQVTQFGKPVTLSCSQTLNHNVMYWYQQKSSQAPKLLFHYYDKDFNNEADTPDNFQSRRPNTSFCFLDIRSPGLGDTAMYLCATSTRTAGTDTQYFGPGTRLTVL.

In this sample, this clone turned up a few times. V is TRBV18 and J is TRBJ2-1, with D perhaps assigned TRBD1 or TRBD2 (5 bases each). The CDR3 totals 16 residues. Germline values: CDR1 KGHSH, CDR2 LQKENI. The V end lost 1 base, the J end lost 6 bases, and 16 bases lay between the germline ends. The CDR3 nucleotides read TGTGCCAGCTCACCACGGGACGGAGGCCAGACCAATGAGCAGTTCTTC. It is translated as CASSPRDGGQTNEQFF.

This clone was observed a handful of times. This chain links TRBV5-1 with TRBJ1-2; 10 nucleotides align to TRBD1. Germline V CDR1 and CDR2: SGHRS, YFSETQ. The CDR3 spans 14 residues. V lost 4 bases to trimming and J lost 6 bases; unmatched junction nucleotides: 6. The CDR3 loop reads CASSLDRGKNGYTF. Here the CDR3 DNA reads TGCGCCAGCAGCCTGGACAGGGGGAAGAATGGCTACACCTTC.

The chain uses TRBV6-1 and TRBJ2-1; 7 bases are shared with TRBD1. The J segment lost 8 bases and the V segment lost 6 bases, leaving 10 bases of the junction unmatched. CDR3 size: 14 residues. Germline CDR1 is MNHNS and CDR2 is SASEGT. The chain's CDR3 is CASRDVRGFDEQFF. DNA of the CDR3: TGTGCCAGCAGAGATGTCAGGGGGTTCGATGAGCAGTTCTTC.

The V call is TRBV9, the J call TRBJ2-6; weak D call: TRBD2 (5 bases). Trimming removed 8 bases at V and 13 bases at J, with 31 bases between. CDR3 length: 17 residues. The germline V gene has CDR1 SGDLS and CDR2 YYNGEE. DNA of the CDR3: TGTGCCAGTGGCGAAGGTCCCTGGGTTCGGGAATGGTCGGTCCTGACTTTC. Translated, it gives CASGEGPWVREWSVLTF.

This clone was observed a single time. The chain links TRBV6-5 to TRBJ1-6; D is undetermined. This CDR3 has 13 residues. V lost 2 bases and J lost 10, with 9 bases in between. The germline V gene has CDR1 MNHEY and CDR2 SVGAGI. The CDR3: CASSYDDRSPLHF. The CDR3, as DNA: TGTGCCAGCAGTTACGACGATAGGTCACCCCTCCACTTT.